A single sample gave rise to the 12 T cell receptor beta chains below, sequenced in a study of spatial heterogeneity in lung cancer. Study findings and constraints: For expanded intratumoral alpha and beta TCRs, counts tracked tumor mutation counts.

TCRdb re-analysed the 5' RACE reads in MiXCR, keeping a single row per CDR3 protein. Of around 9,300 distinct CDR3 sequences detected, 45% to 65% appear once; the ten largest clones hold about 28%. Their antigen targets remain unknown. Time point reported: sample taken at primary tumor resection. The sequencing here drew on lung tumor tissue, taken at surgery. The source is a female donor with early-stage non-small cell lung cancer.

Remarks on this clonotype: As an off-target read in a library built for alpha chains, this beta chain has a frequency of little significance. This chain links TRBV29-1 with TRBJ2-5; no firm D call. CDR1 is SQVTM and CDR2 is ANQGSEA in the germline V gene. V gave up 1 base and J gave up 0 bases, with 6 bases separating them. CDR3 length: 13 amino acids. In DNA form, the CDR3 reads TGCAGCGTTGAAGGGGTGAACCAAGAGACCCAGTACTTC. This sequence encodes CSVEGVNQETQYF.

Details on this clonotype: The library was designed around alpha chains, so this beta chain is a stray read whose abundance carries little weight. V is TRBV6-5 and J is TRBJ1-1; D is perhaps TRBD1 (5 bases). The CDR3 totals 14 residues. Germline CDR1 reads MNHEY; CDR2 reads SVGAGI. V dropped 5 bases and J dropped 0 bases, with 10 bases sitting between them. CDR3 bases: TGTGCCAGCAGTCGAATCAGGGTGAACACTGAAGCTTTCTTT. Protein: CASSRIRVNTEAFF.

Worth noting for this clonotype: With the library built for alpha chains, this beta chain is off target and its frequency is not meaningful. This rearrangement joins TRBV5-4 to TRBJ1-2; no clear D. Germline values: CDR1 SGHNT, CDR2 YYREEE (reference sequence). The CDR3 runs 14 residues. V shed 5 bases and J shed 2 bases, with 13 bases lying between them. This CDR3 is CASRYQAANYGYTF. The CDR3, as DNA: TGTGCCAGCAGGTACCAGGCAGCAAACTATGGCTACACCTTC.

A remark on this clonotype: This beta chain appears as a stray read in a library generated for alpha chains; its size is not informative. The chain recombines TRBV4-3 with TRBJ1-5; 7 bases match TRBD1. The junction had 4 bases not matched to a gene; V was cut back by 1 base and J by 7 bases. The CDR3 is 14 residues long. Germline CDR1 and CDR2: LGHNA and YSLEER. The CDR3, as DNA: TGCGCCAGCAGCCAAGTAACAGGGGACCAGCCCCAGCATTTT. Its protein is CASSQVTGDQPQHF.

This clonotype was counted between two and nine times. Since the library was made to target alpha chains, this beta chain is a stray read and its abundance is not meaningful. The V gene is TRBV29-1, the J gene TRBJ1-2; the D is unclear. V was pared by 0 bases and J by 8 bases, with 25 bases between. CDR1 is SQVTM, CDR2 ANQGSEA, per germline. The CDR3 length is 17 residues. This CDR3 reads CSVEDRPEPSGRMGYTF. The CDR3 DNA reads as TGCAGCGTTGAAGATAGGCCGGAACCTTCCGGCCGCATGGGCTACACCTTC.

Points on this clonotype: Little can be read into the size of this beta chain, an off-target read in a library designed for alpha chains. The chain uses TRBV9 and TRBJ2-3, with 8 bases matching TRBD2. This CDR3 has 15 amino acids. Per germline, CDR1 SGDLS and CDR2 YYNGEE. J gave up 2 bases and V 2 bases, and 4 bases lay outside the gene matches. This chain's CDR3 is CASSVVRGDTDTQYF. The CDR3 nucleotides read TGTGCCAGCAGCGTGGTGCGGGGGGACACAGATACGCAGTATTTT. The whole variable domain, remainder taken from reference TRBV9 and TRBJ2-3, is DSGVTQTPKHLITATGQRVTLRCSPRSGDLSVYWYQQSLDQGLQFLIQYYNGEERAKGNILERFSAQQFPDLHSELNLSSLELGDSALYFCASSVVRGDTDTQYFGPGTRLTVL.

On this clonotype itself: The library was designed around alpha chains, so this beta chain is a stray read whose abundance carries little weight. V is TRBV6-2 or TRBV6-3 and J is TRBJ2-7, with D perhaps TRBD1 or TRBD2 (5 bases each). The CDR3 totals 14 residues. Germline assignment: CDR1 MNHEY and CDR2 SVGEGT. The V gene lost 7 bases and the J gene lost 0 bases, with 13 bases spanning the gap. Written as DNA, the CDR3 is TGTGCCAGCACCCACGGGGCCAGCTCCTACGAGCAGTACTTC. This translates into CASTHGASSYEQYF.

Points on this clonotype: The library was prepared for alpha chains; this beta chain is a stray read, so its frequency means little. The J gene is TRBJ2-6, the V gene TRBV5-1; perhaps TRBD1 as D (5 bases). The V gene's germline CDR1 is SGHRS and CDR2 YFSETQ. The ends were cut back, 2 bases at V and 0 bases at J, with 15 bases in the middle. The CDR3 has 18 amino acids. The CDR3 reads CASSFLGRAVSGANVLTF. The CDR3 nucleotides read TGCGCCAGCAGCTTTTTAGGCAGGGCCGTCTCTGGGGCCAACGTCCTGACTTTC.

A word on this clonotype: With the library built for alpha chains, this beta chain is off target and its frequency is not meaningful. The chain has TRBV9 and TRBJ2-3; TRBD1 matches 10 bases. This CDR3 is built from 17 residues. In germline, CDR1 is SGDLS, CDR2 YYNGEE. Unmatched junction bases numbered 11, after V lost 3 bases and J lost 4 bases. CDR3 protein: CASSAPFSTGGADTQYF. In DNA, the CDR3 is TGTGCCAGCAGCGCCCCGTTTTCGACAGGGGGCGCAGATACGCAGTATTTT. The full variable domain, in which reference TRBV9 and TRBJ2-3 provide the parts outside the CDR3, is DSGVTQTPKHLITATGQRVTLRCSPRSGDLSVYWYQQSLDQGLQFLIQYYNGEERAKGNILERFSAQQFPDLHSELNLSSLELGDSALYFCASSAPFSTGGADTQYFGPGTRLTVL.

A word on this clonotype: This beta chain turned up in a library designed for alpha chains; as an off-target read, its abundance says little. The chain carries TRBV27 and TRBJ1-6; D gene ambiguous. V lost 3 bases to trimming and J lost 3 bases, with 12 bases between them. CDR3 size: 16 residues. CDR1 and CDR2 (germline): MNHEY, SMNVEV (reference sequence). CDR3 nucleotides: TGTGCCAGCAGTTTTTCCGGCCCGAACTATAATTCACCCCTCCACTTT. Translated: CASSFSGPNYNSPLHF.

To note about this clonotype: This beta chain came through as a stray read in a library set up for alpha chains, and its size says little. The chain combines TRBV20-1 with TRBJ2-7, with 7 nucleotides matching TRBD2. Trimming at V came to 3 bases and at J to 0 bases, leaving 2 bases not matched to a gene. The germline V gene encodes CDR1 DFQATT and CDR2 SNEGSKA (reference sequence). The CDR3 runs 13 residues. The CDR3 reads CSASGGSSYEQYF. The CDR3 DNA reads TGCAGTGCTAGCGGGGGGAGCTCCTACGAGCAGTACTTC.

To note about this clonotype: The size of this beta chain means little, since it is a stray read in a library made for alpha chains. The V call is TRBV7-9, the J call TRBJ1-2; 9 bases match TRBD1. Germline V gene lookup returns CDR1 SEHNR and CDR2 FQNEAQ (reference sequence). CDR3 length: 15 amino acids. With V trimmed by 4 bases and J by 5 bases, 8 bases remained unmatched. CDR3 protein: CASSSLGQGKYGYTF. CDR3 coding DNA: TGTGCCAGCAGCTCCCTGGGACAGGGAAAATATGGCTACACCTTC. Drawing the rest from reference TRBV7-9 and TRBJ1-2, the complete variable domain is DTGVSQNPRHKITKRGQNVTFRCDPISEHNRLYWYRQTLGQGPEFLTYFQNEAQLEKSRLLSDRFSAERPKGSFSTLEIQRTEQGDSAMYLCASSSLGQGKYGYTFGSGTRLTVV.